The 22 T cell receptor beta chains in this list originate from one sample, sequenced in a study of Tregs in tolerant kidney transplant recipients (dated by TCRdb to between 2019 and 2020). Library construction relied on the immunoSEQ multiplex PCR assay. The immuneACCESS repertoire file appears here via TCRdb, limited to in-frame rearrangements. These files lack a portion of the clones; in checked studies, under half of the deficit traces to unresolved V genes, and the cause of the others is not known. Recorded for this sample are 120,000 or so clones; almost 95% of them occurred a single time. The ten biggest clones cover approximately 0.6% of the sample. The sequencing input was CD4+ T cells from blood. Every receptor here comes from a human donor in good health.

DNA for the CDR3: TGTGCCAGTAATGGCAGGAGCTCTGGAAACACCATATATTTT. Translated, it gives CASNGRSSGNTIYF. The chain uses TRBV19 and TRBJ1-3; D remains unclear. Deletions cut 7 bases from V and 0 bases from J, with 10 bases between. Germline values: CDR1 LNHDA, CDR2 SQIVND (reference sequence). CDR3 length equals 14 residues. Drawing the rest from reference TRBV19 and TRBJ1-3, the complete variable domain is DGGITQSPKYLFRKEGQNVTLSCEQNLNHDAMYWYRQDPGQGLRLIYYSQIVNDFQKGDIAEGYSVSREKKESFPLTVTSAQKNPTAFYLCASNGRSSGNTIYFGEGSWLTVV.

J is TRBJ2-3 and V is TRBV27, with 8 positions matching TRBD2. This CDR3 is built from 16 residues. Germline V gene sequence: CDR1 MNHEY, CDR2 SMNVEV (reference sequence). Germline trimming cut 7 bases from V and 0 bases from J; bases unmatched to any gene: 9. The chain's CDR3 is CASKPRAGVSTDTQYF. The CDR3 DNA reads as TGTGCCAGCAAACCGCGAGCGGGGGTAAGCACAGATACGCAGTATTTT.

The chain's CDR3 is CSVEEFRTGECNQPQHF. The CDR3 coding sequence is TGCAGCGTTGAAGAGTTTAGGACAGGGGAGTGCAATCAGCCCCAGCATTTT. V usage is TRBV29-1 and J usage is TRBJ1-5; 9 nucleotides match TRBD1. The V gene end was trimmed by 0 bases and the J gene end by 2 bases; junction bases not matched to a gene: 8. The length of the CDR3 is 17 residues. CDR1 SQVTM and CDR2 ANQGSEA come from the germline V gene.

V usage is TRBV14 and J usage is TRBJ2-7; D remains ambiguous. The V end lost 1 base, the J end lost 6 bases, and 10 bases lay between the germline ends. CDR3 length: 13 amino acids. Germline loops: CDR1 SGHDN, CDR2 FVKESK. CDR3 bases: TGTGCCAGCAGCCAAGGGTTGCAAGGCGAGCAGTACTTC. This gives the protein CASSQGLQGEQYF.

This clone was observed a few times. The chain combines TRBV7-2 with TRBJ2-1; 10 nucleotides agree with TRBD2. The CDR3 runs to 15 residues. From germline, CDR1 is SGHTA and CDR2 FQGNSA. The V and J ends lost 3 bases and 8 bases, in that order; junction bases with no gene match: 7. CDR3 nucleotide sequence: TGTGCCAGCAGCTTTGCTAGCGGGAGACGGGATGAGCAGTTCTTC. It codes for CASSFASGRRDEQFF.

CDR3 protein: CASSEIFNYGYTF. DNA of the CDR3: TGTGCCAGCAGTGAGATTTTTAACTATGGCTACACCTTC. The chain has TRBV6-1 and TRBJ1-2, with D uncertain. The CDR3 contains 13 residues. CDR1 is MNHNS, CDR2 SASEGT, per germline. The germline V and J ends were trimmed by 3 bases and 1 base, with 6 bases remaining between them.

The rearrangement joins TRBV19 to TRBJ1-4; 7 bases line up with TRBD1. With 5 bases clipped from V and 0 bases from J, the junction kept 6 bases outside the gene matches. CDR1 is LNHDA and CDR2 is SQIVND in the germline V gene (reference sequence). The CDR3 contains 16 residues. The CDR3 nucleotides read TGTGCCAGTAGTCGCCGACAGGGCGCAACTAATGAAAAACTGTTTTTT. It encodes CASSRRQGATNEKLFF.

This rearrangement joins TRBV7-9 to TRBJ2-1; D might be TRBD1 (6 bases). Trimming took off 1 base at V and 2 bases at J, with 12 bases between the two ends. The CDR3 consists of 16 residues. Germline V gene sequence: CDR1 SEHNR, CDR2 FQNEAQ (reference sequence). CDR3 region: CASSLEIRGAYNEQFF. CDR3 DNA: TGTGCCAGCAGCTTAGAAATCAGGGGCGCCTACAATGAGCAGTTCTTC.

The chain employs TRBV7-2 and TRBJ2-3; 7 bases line up with TRBD1. Looked up from germline, CDR1 is SGHTA and CDR2 is FQGNSA. Trimming cost V 5 bases and J 4 bases; bases outside gene matches: 6. The CDR3 runs 14 residues. CDR3 in DNA: TGTGCCAGCAGCCGAACAGGGGTTGCAGATACGCAGTATTTT. The encoded protein is CASSRTGVADTQYF. Full variable domain (outside the CDR3, taken from reference TRBV7-2 and TRBJ2-3): GAGVSQSPSNKVTEKGKDVELRCDPISGHTALYWYRQSLGQGLEFLIYFQGNSAPDKSGLPSDRFSAERTGGSVSTLTIQRTQQEDSAVYLCASSRTGVADTQYFGPGTRLTVL.

This clone came up once. The chain recombines TRBV11-2 with TRBJ2-2, with D unresolved. Germline V gene lookup returns CDR1 SGHAT and CDR2 FQNNGV. This CDR3 region has 15 residues. Between the trimmed V and J ends, which lost 6 bases and 5 bases, there was a span of 16 bases. CDR3 nucleotide sequence: TGTGCCAGCAGGCCGACCTCCGGCTGGACCGGGGAGCTGTTTTTT. It is translated as CASRPTSGWTGELFF.

This clone was recorded once. The genes are TRBV5-1 and TRBJ2-3, with 8 bases matching TRBD1. Germline CDR1 and CDR2: SGHRS and YFSETQ. Trimming removed 4 bases from V and 2 bases from J; junction bases left unmatched: 3. The CDR3 sequence is 14 residues long. The CDR3, as DNA: TGCGCCAGCAGCAAGGGACAGGACACAGATACGCAGTATTTT. Amino acid sequence: CASSKGQDTDTQYF.

The rearrangement uses TRBV18 and TRBJ1-2; unclear D gene. Germline V gene sequence: CDR1 KGHSH, CDR2 LQKENI. Trimming cost V 3 bases and J 0 bases, with 11 bases left between them. The CDR3 covers 15 residues. The CDR3 sequence: CASSPRTDSNYGYTF. The CDR3 nucleotides read TGTGCCAGCTCACCTCGGACGGATTCTAACTATGGCTACACCTTC. Using reference TRBV18 and TRBJ1-2 for the parts outside the CDR3, the full variable domain is NAGVMQNPRHLVRRRGQEARLRCSPMKGHSHVYWYRQLPEEGLKFMVYLQKENIIDESGMPKERFSAEFPKEGPSILRIQQVVRGDSAAYFCASSPRTDSNYGYTFGSGTRLTVV.

The chain combines TRBV6-5 with TRBJ2-5; tentatively, D is TRBD2 (5 bases). The CDR3 runs to 12 residues. The V end was cut by 6 bases, the J end by 9 bases, with 14 bases between. CDR1 is MNHEY, CDR2 SVGAGI, per germline. The CDR3 DNA reads TGTGCCAGCAGCGGCACCCTGAGGGCCCAGTACTTC. Protein product: CASSGTLRAQYF.

The chain has TRBV27 and TRBJ1-5, with a possible D match to TRBD1 (5 bases). V gave up 5 bases and J gave up 4 bases, with 15 bases separating them. CDR1 and CDR2 (germline): MNHEY, SMNVEV (reference sequence). The CDR3 has 15 amino acids. The CDR3: CASSLQGRSNQPQHF. Here the CDR3 DNA reads TGTGCCAGCAGTCTTCAGGGTCGGTCAAATCAGCCCCAGCATTTT.

This rearrangement joins TRBV6-6 to TRBJ1-2; 9 bases agree with TRBD1. Germline V CDR1 and CDR2: MNHNY, SVGAGI (reference sequence). With V trimmed by 0 bases and J by 6 bases, 8 bases remained unmatched. This CDR3 is 16 amino acids long. The CDR3 bases are TGTGCCAGCAGTTACTCGATAGTAGACAGGGGGAATGGCTACACCTTC. Protein: CASSYSIVDRGNGYTF.

This chain joins TRBV6-1 and TRBJ1-2; 10 bases fit TRBD1. CDR3 length equals 15 residues. V dropped 7 bases and J dropped 8; count of bases not matched to a gene: 13. Germline V gene data show CDR1 as MNHNS and CDR2 as SASEGT. The CDR3 DNA follows: TGTGCCAGCAATCGTGATCCGGGACAGGGGATCGGCTACACCTTC. Translated: CASNRDPGQGIGYTF.

The rearrangement uses TRBV6-5 and TRBJ2-4; D unclear. This CDR3 has 16 amino acids. CDR1 MNHEY and CDR2 SVGAGI come from the germline V gene. The germline V and J ends were trimmed by 0 bases and 2 bases, with 11 bases remaining between them. For the CDR3, the DNA is TGTGCCAGCAGTTACTCCCCCGGTTGGTCCAAAAACATTCAGTACTTC. Translation: CASSYSPGWSKNIQYF.

This chain connects TRBV7-9 to TRBJ2-1, with D tentatively TRBD1 (5 bases). Trimming took off 1 base at V and 2 bases at J, with 9 bases between the two ends. Germline V gene lookup returns CDR1 SEHNR and CDR2 FQNEAQ (reference sequence). The CDR3 sequence is 15 residues long. The DNA of the CDR3 is TGTGCCAGCAGCTTAGAAAGGGGCCCCTACAATGAGCAGTTCTTC. It translates to CASSLERGPYNEQFF.

The V gene is TRBV15, the J gene TRBJ1-4, with D hard to call. The V end lost 1 base, the J end lost 6 bases, and 15 bases lay between the germline ends. The CDR3 is 16 residues long. Germline CDR1 reads LNHNV; CDR2 reads YYDKDF (reference sequence). The CDR3 region is CATSRAFGVMDEKLFF. The CDR3 nucleotides read TGTGCCACCAGCAGAGCATTTGGGGTGATGGATGAAAAACTGTTTTTT.

A word on this clone: A junction end diverges from the germline sequence, so it may reflect a read error. V usage is TRBV18 and J usage is TRBJ2-2; 8 bases match TRBD2. CDR3 length equals 16 residues. Looked up from germline, CDR1 is KGHSH and CDR2 is LQKENI. This chain's CDR3 is CAGSPIGGANTGELFF. The DNA for the CDR3 is TGTGCCGGCTCACCAATCGGGGGGGCGAACACCGGGGAGCTGTTTTTT.

The chain uses TRBV7-2 and TRBJ2-3; 7 bases map to TRBD2. The germline CDR1 and CDR2 sequences are SGHTA and FQGNSA. The CDR3 contains 16 residues. Losses at the gene ends were 5 bases for V and 4 bases for J; bases not matched to a gene: 12. DNA of the CDR3: TGTGCCAGCAGCCCCTGGGGAGGGAGTAGTGCAGATACGCAGTATTTT. Amino acids: CASSPWGGSSADTQYF. Variable domain in full (rest from reference TRBV7-2 and TRBJ2-3): GAGVSQSPSNKVTEKGKDVELRCDPISGHTALYWYRQSLGQGLEFLIYFQGNSAPDKSGLPSDRFSAERTGGSVSTLTIQRTQQEDSAVYLCASSPWGGSSADTQYFGPGTRLTVL.

The chain joins TRBV6-1 to TRBJ1-4; a weak D match, TRBD1 (6 bases). Per the germline V gene, CDR1 is MNHNS and CDR2 is SASEGT. Trimming cost V 2 bases and J 4 bases, with 11 bases left between them. This CDR3 spans 15 amino acids. CDR3 sequence (DNA): TGTGCCAGCAGTGAAATATGGACAGATAATGAAAAACTGTTTTTT. This gives the protein CASSEIWTDNEKLFF.